The 13 T cell receptor beta chains below all came from one sample that was sequenced in a study of shared clonotypes between healthy human individuals. The method was immunoSEQ multiplex PCR; TCRdb's version includes in-frame clones alone and lacks a portion of them. The table shows 950,000 to 1,300,000 clones, with 65% to 75% occurring only once. What was sequenced was memory CD4+ T cells sorted from blood. Subset meaning: CD45RA-negative fraction. Receptors were obtained from a man between 18 and 35 years old in good health.

The chain carries TRBV15 and TRBJ2-5; D ambiguous. The CDR3 totals 14 residues. The V gene lost 3 bases and the J gene lost 1 base, with 9 bases spanning the gap. Germline CDR1 LNHNV, CDR2 YYDKDF (reference sequence). The chain's CDR3 is CATSRGGPQETQYF. The CDR3 bases are TGTGCCACCAGCAGGGGCGGTCCCCAAGAGACCCAGTACTTC.

V and J are TRBV5-1 and TRBJ2-1, with TRBD2 matching over 11 bases. Per germline, CDR1 SGHRS and CDR2 YFSETQ. The ends lost 2 bases at V and 7 bases at J; junction bases unmatched: 5. This CDR3 comprises 15 residues. CDR3 residues: CASSFGLAGRNEQFF. The CDR3 DNA reads TGCGCCAGCAGCTTTGGACTAGCGGGTCGGAATGAGCAGTTCTTC.

This sequence joins TRBV5-1 and TRBJ2-1, with D perhaps TRBD2 (5 bases). CDR3 length: 12 amino acids. Germline V gene data show CDR1 as SGHRS and CDR2 as YFSETQ. V was cut by 4 bases and J by 9 bases, with 11 bases left in between. CDR3 in amino acids: CASSEGKLEQFF. The CDR3 nucleotides read TGCGCCAGCAGCGAGGGAAAACTTGAGCAGTTCTTC.

The chain uses TRBV4-1 and TRBJ1-3; possibly TRBD1 for D (6 bases). V lost 1 base and J lost 3, with 13 bases in between. This CDR3 contains 16 residues. Germline loops: CDR1 MGHRA, CDR2 YSYEKL. For the CDR3, the DNA is TGCGCCAGCAGCCAAGTACAGGGTAAAAGTGGAAACACCATATATTTT. Translated: CASSQVQGKSGNTIYF.

The J gene is TRBJ2-2, the V gene TRBV7-8; tentative D call: TRBD1 (5 bases). Between the trimmed V and J ends, which lost 3 bases and 0 bases, there was a span of 8 bases. Germline V gene sequence: CDR1 SGHVS, CDR2 FQNEAQ. This CDR3 comprises 15 residues. Here the CDR3 DNA reads TGTGCCAGCAGCTTCAGGGCGGCGAACACCGGGGAGCTGTTTTTT. Its translation: CASSFRAANTGELFF.

This clone is a singleton in its sample. The chain has TRBV25-1 and TRBJ1-1, with D maybe TRBD1 (6 bases). The V gene lost 5 bases and the J gene lost 1 base, with 11 bases spanning the gap. Germline V CDR1 and CDR2: MGHDK, SYGVNS. This CDR3 spans 14 amino acids. CDR3 sequence: CASSRDTQNTEAFF. The CDR3 DNA is TGTGCCAGCAGTCGGGACACCCAGAACACTGAAGCTTTCTTT.

The J gene is TRBJ2-1, the V gene TRBV5-1; 10 nucleotides match TRBD1. Germline values: CDR1 SGHRS, CDR2 YFSETQ. The CDR3 sequence is 15 residues long. V shed 4 bases, J shed 7 bases, and the junction held 8 bases outside the gene matches. CDR3 in amino acids: CASSVAGTGENEQFF. The CDR3, as DNA: TGCGCCAGCAGCGTCGCCGGGACAGGGGAAAATGAGCAGTTCTTC.

V is TRBV6-5 and J is TRBJ2-7, with TRBD2 matching 10 bases. The CDR3 is 15 amino acids. The ends lost 2 bases at V and 3 bases at J; junction bases unmatched: 4. The V gene's germline CDR1 is MNHEY and CDR2 SVGAGI. The CDR3 loop is CASSYRASGSYEQYF. CDR3 coding DNA: TGTGCCAGCAGTTACAGGGCTAGCGGGAGCTACGAGCAGTACTTC.

This clone was seen many times. J is TRBJ2-7 and V is TRBV5-1; maybe TRBD1 (5 bases). Germline V gene sequence: CDR1 SGHRS, CDR2 YFSETQ. V shed 0 bases and J shed 0 bases, with 10 bases lying between them. This CDR3 is 15 amino acids long. CDR3 nucleotide sequence: TGCGCCAGCAGCTTGGAGCAGGGAACCTCCTACGAGCAGTACTTC. Its protein is CASSLEQGTSYEQYF.

The chain couples TRBV5-1 to TRBJ1-4; no reliable D call. The ends were cut back, 6 bases at V and 1 base at J, with 13 bases in the middle. This CDR3 contains 15 residues. Germline loops: CDR1 SGHRS, CDR2 YFSETQ. CDR3 sequence (DNA): TGCGCCAGCAAGGTGACGGACGTAACTAATGAAAAACTGTTTTTT. As protein: CASKVTDVTNEKLFF.

The chain carries TRBV27 and TRBJ1-5, with D perhaps TRBD1 (6 bases). Germline-derived CDR1 and CDR2 are MNHEY and SMNVEV (reference sequence). The CDR3 is made up of 13 amino acids. V dropped 5 bases and J dropped 5 bases, with 10 bases sitting between them. The CDR3 DNA sequence: TGTGCCAGCAGTCTTCGACAGGATCAGCCCCAGCATTTT. Translated: CASSLRQDQPQHF.

The V gene is TRBV19, the J gene TRBJ1-5; D is undetermined. V lost 5 bases and J lost 6, with 14 bases in between. CDR1 is LNHDA and CDR2 is SQIVND in the germline V gene (reference sequence). The CDR3 is made up of 14 amino acids. The CDR3 protein is CASSPLSIGQPQHF. CDR3 nucleotides: TGTGCCAGTAGTCCCCTCAGTATAGGTCAGCCCCAGCATTTT.

The sample holds a few counts of this clone. This sequence may be a read error, since a much larger clone differs from it by one base. The same CDR3 can be traced to other DNA sequences in this sample. The V gene is TRBV6-5, the J gene TRBJ1-6; D gene ambiguous. The germline gives CDR1 MNHEY, CDR2 SVGAGI. V lost 2 bases, J lost 7 bases, and 3 bases lay in between. This CDR3 has 12 residues. The DNA of the CDR3 is TGTGCCAGCAGTTACGGGAATTCACCCCTCCACTTT. Translated, it gives CASSYGNSPLHF.